Listed here is a single TCR beta chain. This specimen comes from a study of blood T cell repertoires in COVID-19. Study background: The study drew acute and convalescent COVID-19 samples from the United States, Italy and Spain. T cells, B-cell-depleted T cells, or PBMCs supplied cDNA or gDNA.

Original processing methods: Estimated nucleated cell counts came from reference gene primer amplification. Libraries were prepared by immunoSEQ multiplex PCR; TCRdb keeps only in-frame clonotypes and omits some of them. D and trimming were read from the DNA, whereas the V and J calls and clone size are those reported in that table. The sample includes about 15,000 clones, 76% of them seen just once. Germline CDR1 SNHLY, CDR2 FYNNEI. V was trimmed by 6 bases and J by 2 bases, leaving 16 bases between them. CDR3 length: 15 amino acids. The sample comprised peripheral blood. The chain combines TRBV2 with TRBJ1-1; D call uncertain. This clonotype was sampled from a man between 65 and 80 years old with active or convalescent COVID-19. The CDR3 DNA is TGTGCCAGCAGAAGAATCGCGGGGTTCAACACTGAAGCTTTCTTT. Translation: CASRRIAGFNTEAFF.